This entry lists 18 T cell receptor beta chains sequenced from one sample in a study of post-analysis software for immune sequencing data. Unique-molecular-identifier-tagged TCR beta cDNA libraries were used. TCRdb ran MiXCR on the PCR reads and lists one entry per CDR3 protein. The sample lists about 500,000 distinct CDR3 sequences; around 40% were seen once. These receptors' targets are unknown. Study-wide results and limits: Five or six TRBV segments, TRBV5-6, TRBV5-1 and TRBV20-1 among them, were found more frequent in patients than controls.

Sequencing was done on a sample of blood. The source is a girl aged 10-17 years with multiple sclerosis.

This rearrangement joins TRBV29-1 to TRBJ1-2; D call uncertain. CDR1 and CDR2 from the germline V gene are SQVTM and ANQGSEA. The CDR3 sequence is 13 residues long. Between the trimmed V and J ends, which lost 2 bases and 3 bases, there was a span of 10 bases. Written as DNA, the CDR3 is TGCAGCGTTGAAAATCGTCCCGACTATGGCTACACCTTC. Protein: CSVENRPDYGYTF. Based on the CDR3 plus reference TRBV29-1 and TRBJ1-2, the full variable domain is SAVISQKPSRDICQRGTSLTIQCQVDSQVTMMFWYRQQPGQSLTLIATANQGSEATYESGFVIDKFPISRPNLTFSTLTVSNMSPEDSSIYLCSVENRPDYGYTFGSGTRLTVV.

The chain carries TRBV12-3 or TRBV12-4 and TRBJ1-2; D gene unclear. Trimming stripped 0 bases from V and 7 bases from J, with 3 bases between. There are 11 residues in the CDR3. CDR3 protein: CASSLAGGYTF. For the CDR3, the DNA is TGTGCCAGCAGTTTAGCGGGTGGCTACACCTTC.

This rearrangement joins TRBV18 to TRBJ1-1; the match to TRBD1 covers 7 bases. Per germline, CDR1 KGHSH and CDR2 LQKENI. V dropped 4 bases and J dropped 0; count of bases not matched to a gene: 8. This CDR3 spans 16 amino acids. Here the CDR3 reads CASSRTGQYMNTEAFF. The CDR3 DNA reads TGTGCCAGCTCACGAACGGGACAGTACATGAACACTGAAGCTTTCTTT.

The chain employs TRBV15 and TRBJ2-1; D is unresolved. The V gene's germline CDR1 is LNHNV and CDR2 YYDKDF (reference sequence). The length of the CDR3 is 14 residues. Trimming removed 8 bases at V and 3 bases at J, with 14 bases between. In DNA form, the CDR3 reads TGTGCCACCTTGGGAAGCAACCGCTACAATGAGCAGTTCTTC. Protein product: CATLGSNRYNEQFF.

This sequence joins TRBV2 and TRBJ2-1; a weak D match, TRBD2 (6 bases). Trimming removed 6 bases at V and 9 bases at J, with 6 bases between. Germline V gene data show CDR1 as SNHLY and CDR2 as FYNNEI. The CDR3 loop spans 10 amino acids. CDR3 in amino acids: CASRGGEQFF. CDR3 DNA sequence: TGTGCCAGCAGGGGGGGTGAGCAGTTCTTC.

There are a few counts of this clonotype. The gene calls are TRBV7-2 and TRBJ2-1; TRBD2 aligns across 12 bases. The DNA end favors TRBJ2-7, so the J call may be wrong. This CDR3 comprises 15 residues. Germline V gene data show CDR1 as SGHTA and CDR2 as FQGNSA. CDR3: CASTRTSGVYNEQYF. The CDR3 coding sequence is TGTGCCAGCACCCGGACTAGCGGGGTCTACAATGAGCAGTACTTC.

The chain employs TRBV20-1 and TRBJ2-2; 9 nucleotides agree with TRBD2. This CDR3 is built from 19 residues. Germline V CDR1 and CDR2: DFQATT, SNEGSKA (reference sequence). V was clipped by 0 bases and J by 3 bases; unmatched bases: 14. CDR3: CSARDPLASGITDTGELFF. In nucleotides, the CDR3 is TGCAGTGCTAGAGATCCTTTGGCTAGCGGGATTACGGACACCGGGGAGCTGTTTTTT.

This clonotype was seen once. J is TRBJ2-7 and V is TRBV7-2; D possibly corresponds to TRBD1 (8 bases). This CDR3 comprises 17 residues. V gave up 1 base and J gave up 3 bases, with 19 bases separating them. The germline CDR1 and CDR2 sequences are SGHTA and FQGNSA. CDR3 sequence (DNA): TGTGCCAGCAGCTTAGGGGTATTACAGGGGGGGCTCTACGAGCAGTACTTC. It yields the protein CASSLGVLQGGLYEQYF.

This clonotype was observed a few times. The chain recombines TRBV10-3 with TRBJ2-5; D is possibly TRBD1 or TRBD2 (6 bases each). V was clipped by 3 bases and J by 11 bases, with 31 bases between them. The CDR3 runs to 18 residues. The V gene's germline CDR1 is ENHRY and CDR2 SYGVKD. The CDR3 sequence: CAISDSRGGRAGPSGQYF. The CDR3 nucleotides read TGTGCCATCAGTGACTCCAGGGGAGGTAGGGCGGGTCCCTCTGGGCAGTACTTC.

The chain combines TRBV3-1 with TRBJ2-6; no clear D gene. Germline CDR1 is LGHDT and CDR2 is YNNKEL (reference sequence). The CDR3 contains 14 residues. V was cut by 4 bases and J by 4 bases, with 8 bases left in between. CDR3 amino acids: CASSRQTGANVLTF. DNA of the CDR3: TGTGCCAGCAGCCGACAAACCGGGGCCAACGTCCTGACTTTC.

This sequence joins TRBV4-3 and TRBJ2-3; TRBD2 matches 9 bases. The CDR3 sequence is 16 residues long. The germline CDR1 and CDR2 sequences are LGHNA and YSLEER. The V and J ends lost 0 bases and 1 base, in that order; junction bases with no gene match: 2. For the CDR3, the DNA is TGCGCCAGCAGCCAAGAGCGGACTAGCGGCACAGATACGCAGTATTTT. This translates into CASSQERTSGTDTQYF.

This clonotype has only a few counts. The chain is built from TRBV28 and TRBJ2-7; either TRBD1 or TRBD2 may fit D (6 bases each). Trimming left V 5 bases short and J 7 bases short, with 12 bases between. The germline gives CDR1 MDHEN, CDR2 SYDVKM. CDR3 length: 12 residues. The DNA of the CDR3 is TGTGCCAGCAGTACAGGGAGGTGGGAGCAGTACTTC. Residues: CASSTGRWEQYF. The whole variable domain, filled in from reference TRBV28 and TRBJ2-7, reads DVKVTQSSRYLVKRTGEKVFLECVQDMDHENMFWYRQDPGLGLRLIYFSYDVKMKEKGDIPEGYSVSREKKERFSLILESASTNQTSMYLCASSTGRWEQYFGPGTRLTVT.

This clonotype was seen once. The genes are TRBV20-1 and TRBJ2-5; TRBD2 matches 13 bases. The germline V gene encodes CDR1 DFQATT and CDR2 SNEGSKA (reference sequence). Germline trimming cut 6 bases from V and 5 bases from J; bases unmatched to any gene: 12. The CDR3 spans 16 residues. Here the CDR3 DNA reads TGCAGTGCCCAAAGCCCAGGGACTAGCGGGACGGAGACCCAGTACTTC. Protein: CSAQSPGTSGTETQYF.

This rearrangement joins TRBV3-1 to TRBJ2-3; 8 positions agree with TRBD2. The V gene end was trimmed by 1 base and the J gene end by 0 bases; junction bases not matched to a gene: 3. CDR1 is LGHDT and CDR2 is YNNKEL in the germline V gene (reference sequence). The CDR3 is 16 residues long. CDR3 amino acids: CASSQVSGSSTDTQYF. The CDR3 region has the DNA TGTGCCAGCAGCCAAGTAAGCGGGAGTAGCACAGATACGCAGTATTTT.

The chain is built from TRBV28 and TRBJ2-6; 10 positions agree with TRBD1. This CDR3 has 18 residues. CDR1 is MDHEN and CDR2 is SYDVKM in the germline V gene. Losses at the gene ends were 6 bases for V and 0 bases for J; bases not matched to a gene: 8. The CDR3 spells CASSQGTGANSGANVLTF. The CDR3 bases are TGTGCCAGCAGCCAGGGGACAGGGGCGAACTCTGGGGCCAACGTCCTGACTTTC.

The gene calls are TRBV7-2 and TRBJ2-3; D is uncertain. Deletions cut 3 bases from V and 0 bases from J, with 7 bases between. The CDR3 has 14 amino acids. The germline CDR1 and CDR2 sequences are SGHTA and FQGNSA. Written as DNA, the CDR3 is TGTGCCAGCAGCTTCGTCGGGAGCACAGATACGCAGTATTTT. Protein product: CASSFVGSTDTQYF. Looking up the rest from reference TRBV7-2 and TRBJ2-3 gives the full variable domain: GAGVSQSPSNKVTEKGKDVELRCDPISGHTALYWYRQSLGQGLEFLIYFQGNSAPDKSGLPSDRFSAERTGGSVSTLTIQRTQQEDSAVYLCASSFVGSTDTQYFGPGTRLTVL.

This clonotype occurred a few times. The CDR3 nucleotides read TGTGCCAGCAGTTACGTTGGCGGGATCGAGGGAGAGACCCAGTACTTC. This gives the protein CASSYVGGIEGETQYF. The chain uses TRBV6-2 or TRBV6-3 and TRBJ2-5, with a weak D call TRBD2 (6 bases). Germline V CDR1 and CDR2: MNHEY, SVGEGT. Trimming pared 2 bases from V and 4 bases from J, leaving 17 bases between. The CDR3 is 16 residues long.

This clonotype was counted between two and nine times. The chain employs TRBV7-2 and TRBJ1-2; D is undetermined. Looked up from germline, CDR1 is SGHTA and CDR2 is FQGNSA. This CDR3 is built from 15 residues. V lost 2 bases and J 1 base, leaving 11 bases between the germline ends. CDR3 sequence reads: CASSLNLERNYGYTF. The CDR3 DNA is TGTGCCAGCAGCTTAAATCTGGAACGTAACTATGGCTACACCTTC.